This TCR beta chain was sequenced for a study of shared clonotypes between healthy human individuals. As originally analysed: As immunoSEQ supplied junction-only sequences (without quality scores), filtering differed. The data were produced by immunoSEQ multiplex PCR, yet TCRdb's version contains in-frame clones alone and is incomplete. The V and J calls and the clone size are those of that table, but D and trimming were determined from the DNA. The table has more than 400,000 clones, around 80% seen once. Germline V lookup: CDR1 SGHRS, CDR2 YFSETQ. This CDR3 has 15 amino acids. V gave up 4 bases and J gave up 1 base; unmatched junction bases: 5.

Sequencing was performed on PBMCs. This sequence originates from a woman aged 35 to 49 in good health. Some clones in this sample may be carry-over from other donors' samples. The J gene is TRBJ2-3, the V gene TRBV5-1; 8 nucleotides match TRBD2. The CDR3 region is CASSDGTRGTDTQYF. CDR3 coding DNA: TGCGCCAGCAGCGACGGGACTAGAGGCACAGATACGCAGTATTTT. The full variable domain, completed using reference TRBV5-1 and TRBJ2-3, is KAGVTQTPRYLIKTRGQQVTLSCSPISGHRSVSWYQQTPGQGLQFLFEYFSETQRNKGNFPGRFSGRQFSNSRSEMNVSTLELGDSALYLCASSDGTRGTDTQYFGPGTRLTVL.